A single sample gave rise to the 29 T cell receptor beta chains below, sequenced in a study of blood T cell repertoires in COVID-19. Here immunoSEQ multiplex PCR was the method, and the copy in TCRdb shows in-frame clones only, minus some. The sample holds 200,000 to 250,000 clones, 88% seen once. Specimen: PBMCs or T cells enriched from blood (not recorded which). The receptors derive from a woman in her thirties who had been exposed to COVID-19.

The chain links TRBV4-1 to TRBJ2-7, with TRBD2 matching 8 bases. Germline CDR1 reads MGHRA; CDR2 reads YSYEKL. V shed 4 bases, J shed 2 bases, and the junction held 4 bases outside the gene matches. The CDR3 is made up of 14 amino acids. The CDR3 region is CASSLDSGTYEQYF. In DNA, the CDR3 is TGCGCCAGCAGCCTAGATAGCGGGACCTACGAGCAGTACTTC.

This clone was recorded a few times. This chain joins TRBV21-1 and TRBJ1-3. TRBV21-1 is classified as a pseudogene. The CDR3 runs 15 residues. The CDR3 is CASSKPPGSGNTIYF. Here the CDR3 DNA reads TGTGCCAGCAGCAAACCGCCGGGCTCTGGAAACACCATATATTTT.

This chain joins TRBV7-2 and TRBJ2-7; D gene unclear. This CDR3 comprises 12 residues. The germline V gene has CDR1 SGHTA and CDR2 FQGNSA. The V end was cut by 3 bases, the J end by 7 bases, with 10 bases between. CDR3 nucleotide sequence: TGTGCCAGCAGCTTCCCGGGTAGAGAGCAGTACTTC. Protein product: CASSFPGREQYF.

The rearrangement joins TRBV5-1 to TRBJ1-2; the D is unclear. The CDR3 runs to 14 residues. The germline V and J ends were trimmed by 1 base and 1 base, with 8 bases remaining between them. CDR1 is SGHRS and CDR2 is YFSETQ in the germline V gene. The CDR3 DNA is TGCGCCAGCAGCTTGATGGGCAATAACTATGGCTACACCTTC. This encodes CASSLMGNNYGYTF. The whole variable domain, remainder taken from reference TRBV5-1 and TRBJ1-2, is KAGVTQTPRYLIKTRGQQVTLSCSPISGHRSVSWYQQTPGQGLQFLFEYFSETQRNKGNFPGRFSGRQFSNSRSEMNVSTLELGDSALYLCASSLMGNNYGYTFGSGTRLTVV.

This clone was seen only once. This sequence joins TRBV5-1 and TRBJ2-5; 11 bases line up with TRBD2. Unmatched junction bases numbered 8, after V lost 6 bases and J lost 7 bases. The CDR3 is 14 residues long. The germline CDR1 and CDR2 sequences are SGHRS and YFSETQ. The CDR3 DNA reads TGCGCCAGCATGATGAATAGCGGGAGGGGGACCCAGTACTTC. It encodes CASMMNSGRGTQYF.

This clone has a single count. The chain links TRBV2 to TRBJ2-3, with TRBD2 matching over 8 bases. There are 15 residues in the CDR3. V shed 7 bases, J shed 9 bases, and the junction held 15 bases outside the gene matches. The germline CDR1 and CDR2 sequences are SNHLY and FYNNEI. The CDR3 loop reads CASNEAAGVRGTQYF. The CDR3 bases are TGTGCCAGCAACGAAGCAGCGGGAGTGCGAGGCACGCAGTATTTT.

The chain recombines TRBV27 with TRBJ2-1, with TRBD1 matching over 8 bases. Losses at the gene ends were 4 bases for V and 10 bases for J; bases not matched to a gene: 12. CDR3 length: 15 amino acids. Germline CDR1 reads MNHEY; CDR2 reads SMNVEV (reference sequence). In DNA, the CDR3 is TGTGCCAGCAGTTCTGGACAGGGCCCCGTCAGGGAGCAGTTCTTC. Translated, it gives CASSSGQGPVREQFF.

This clone was recorded only once. The chain is built from TRBV2 and TRBJ2-7; D gene unclear. The CDR3 sequence is 11 residues long. CDR1 is SNHLY, CDR2 FYNNEI, per germline. Trimming took off 4 bases at V and 6 bases at J, with 7 bases between the two ends. For the CDR3, the DNA is TGTGCCAGCAGTGCCCTATCCGAGCAGTACTTC. Protein: CASSALSEQYF.

This chain connects TRBV4-1 to TRBJ2-5, with D possibly being TRBD2 (5 bases). Trimming took 1 base from V and 1 from J, leaving 16 bases between them. The V gene's germline CDR1 is MGHRA and CDR2 YSYEKL. The CDR3 spans 17 residues. CDR3 nucleotide sequence: TGCGCCAGCAGCCAAGTATCTAGTTCGGACTTCCAAGAGACCCAGTACTTC. Protein product: CASSQVSSSDFQETQYF.

The gene calls are TRBV12-3 or TRBV12-4 and TRBJ2-5, with D tentatively TRBD1 (6 bases). The CDR3 length is 13 residues. V gave up 8 bases and J gave up 1 base, with 11 bases separating them. The CDR3 sequence: CASRRDTQETQYF. The CDR3 DNA is TGTGCCAGCCGACGGGACACCCAAGAGACCCAGTACTTC.

The chain combines TRBV7-2 with TRBJ2-5; 12 nucleotides line up with TRBD2. The CDR3 totals 16 residues. Trimming cost V 3 bases and J 2 bases; bases outside gene matches: 4. Germline V gives CDR1 SGHTA, CDR2 FQGNSA. The CDR3 is CASSLGLAGGQETQYF. The CDR3 DNA sequence: TGTGCCAGCAGCTTGGGACTAGCGGGTGGGCAAGAGACCCAGTACTTC.

The rearrangement joins TRBV30 to TRBJ2-5; 9 bases fit TRBD2. Trimming cost V 2 bases and J 2 bases; bases outside gene matches: 3. The germline gives CDR1 GTSNPN, CDR2 SVGIG (reference sequence). This CDR3 has 14 residues. The CDR3 sequence: CAWSPLAGQETQYF. CDR3 bases: TGTGCCTGGAGTCCCCTAGCGGGGCAAGAGACCCAGTACTTC.

This chain uses TRBV24-1 with TRBJ1-2, with a weak D call TRBD1 (6 bases). The V end lost 2 bases, the J end lost 4 bases, and 7 bases lay between the germline ends. The CDR3 consists of 13 residues. Germline CDR1 reads KGHDR; CDR2 reads SFDVKD. CDR3 protein: CATSDSGAYGYTF. The DNA of the CDR3 is TGTGCCACCAGTGATTCAGGGGCCTATGGCTACACCTTC.

The chain is built from TRBV4-1 and TRBJ2-7; TRBD2 matches 7 bases. The trim removed 1 base at V and 4 bases at J, leaving 1 base unmatched. Germline V lookup: CDR1 MGHRA, CDR2 YSYEKL. The CDR3 covers 13 residues. Written as DNA, the CDR3 is TGCGCCAGCAGCCAAGGCGGGAGATACGAGCAGTACTTC. Amino acids: CASSQGGRYEQYF.

In its sample, this clone was seen once. The chain combines TRBV20-1 with TRBJ2-3; 11 positions agree with TRBD2. The CDR3 is made up of 15 amino acids. Trimming cost V 3 bases and J 5 bases; bases outside gene matches: 7. The germline CDR1 and CDR2 sequences are DFQATT and SNEGSKA (reference sequence). DNA for the CDR3: TGCAGTGCTAGTCTACTAGCGGGAGTGATAGATACGCAGTATTTT. It translates to CSASLLAGVIDTQYF.

The chain joins TRBV7-9 to TRBJ2-1; 12 bases are a match to TRBD2. V was clipped by 4 bases and J by 7 bases; unmatched bases: 8. The CDR3 spans 16 residues. Germline V gene sequence: CDR1 SEHNR, CDR2 FQNEAQ (reference sequence). The CDR3 reads CASSSLRLAGENEQFF. The CDR3 coding sequence is TGTGCCAGCAGCTCCTTACGACTAGCGGGAGAAAATGAGCAGTTCTTC.

CDR3 residues: CASSPGSSNYGYTF. CDR3 in DNA: TGTGCCAGCAGCCCCGGGAGCTCTAACTATGGCTACACCTTC. This chain joins TRBV7-8 and TRBJ1-2; D remains ambiguous. The V end was cut by 5 bases, the J end by 0 bases, with 10 bases between. This CDR3 is 14 amino acids long. Germline V gene sequence: CDR1 SGHVS, CDR2 FQNEAQ.

The gene calls are TRBV6-7 and TRBJ1-5; TRBD1 aligns across 7 bases. TRBV6-7 is an ORF, with its function uncertain. The length of the CDR3 is 18 residues. V lost 2 bases and J lost 2; bases outside the gene matches: 12. Here the CDR3 reads CASSYQRTDRVGNQPQHF. The CDR3 DNA is TGTGCCAGCAGTTACCAAAGAACCGACAGGGTGGGCAATCAGCCCCAGCATTTT.

CDR3 DNA sequence: TGTGCCAGCAGCGTAGACGGGGGATCTCTTCAGCCCCAGCATTTT. Translated: CASSVDGGSLQPQHF. The rearrangement uses TRBV9 and TRBJ1-5, with D possibly being TRBD1 (5 bases). Germline values: CDR1 SGDLS, CDR2 YYNGEE. CDR3 length: 15 residues. V was clipped by 0 bases and J by 6 bases, with 13 bases between them.

The chain recombines TRBV29-1 with TRBJ1-5; 9 bases agree with TRBD1. The junction had 4 bases not matched to a gene; V was cut back by 4 bases and J by 6 bases. The CDR3 has 13 amino acids. CDR1 is SQVTM and CDR2 is ANQGSEA in the germline V gene. CDR3 loop: CSVGTGDGQPQHF. DNA of the CDR3: TGCAGCGTTGGGACAGGGGACGGTCAGCCCCAGCATTTT.

The V and J genes are TRBV7-9 and TRBJ1-1, with D hard to call. Germline V gives CDR1 SEHNR, CDR2 FQNEAQ (reference sequence). Trimming shortened V by 5 bases and J by 1 base, and 17 bases separated the two germline ends. The CDR3 runs 16 residues. CDR3 amino acids: CASSADWLARNTEAFF. For the CDR3, the DNA is TGTGCCAGCAGCGCTGACTGGCTAGCGCGGAACACTGAAGCTTTCTTT.

The chain joins TRBV5-4 to TRBJ2-3, with D possibly matching TRBD2 (6 bases). This CDR3 spans 15 amino acids. Per germline, CDR1 SGHNT and CDR2 YYREEE (reference sequence). Trimming stripped 0 bases from V and 2 bases from J, with 10 bases between. This chain's CDR3 is CASSLDGSNTDTQYF. CDR3 nucleotide sequence: TGTGCCAGCAGCTTGGACGGGAGTAACACAGATACGCAGTATTTT. The full variable domain, rest sourced from reference TRBV5-4 and TRBJ2-3, is ETGVTQSPTHLIKTRGQQVTLRCSSQSGHNTVSWYQQALGQGPQFIFQYYREEENGRGNFPPRFSGLQFPNYSSELNVNALELDDSALYLCASSLDGSNTDTQYFGPGTRLTVL.

This clone was detected only a few times. The DNA for the CDR3 is TGTGCCAGCAGAAAGACAGGGGGTATCAATCAGCCCCAGCATTTT. Protein product: CASRKTGGINQPQHF. The chain combines TRBV2 with TRBJ1-5; the match to TRBD1 covers 9 bases. V lost 6 bases, J lost 3 bases, and 6 bases stayed unmatched. CDR3 size: 15 residues. In germline, CDR1 is SNHLY, CDR2 FYNNEI.

In DNA, the CDR3 is TGTGCCATCAGTGACAGGGTCACTGAAGCTTTCTTT. Amino acids: CAISDRVTEAFF. The chain links TRBV10-3 to TRBJ1-1, with D possibly TRBD1 on 5 matching bases. The V gene lost 3 bases and the J gene lost 4 bases, with 6 bases spanning the gap. The CDR3 spans 12 residues. Germline V CDR1 and CDR2: ENHRY, SYGVKD.

The chain carries TRBV7-2 and TRBJ2-2, with TRBD2 matching 9 bases. Trimming removed 7 bases from V and 4 bases from J; junction bases left unmatched: 7. This CDR3 contains 15 residues. Germline V CDR1 and CDR2: SGHTA, FQGNSA. The CDR3 DNA follows: TGTGCCAGCACTCAAGCGGGGGGAGTCACCGGGGAGCTGTTTTTT. Its protein product is CASTQAGGVTGELFF.

The chain is built from TRBV3-1 (or the pseudogene TRBV3-2) and TRBJ2-1; D is undetermined. The V end lost 3 bases, the J end lost 0 bases, and 6 bases lay between the germline ends. Germline CDR1 LGHDT, CDR2 YNNKEL (reference sequence). This CDR3 has 14 amino acids. The CDR3 nucleotides are TGTGCCAGCAGCCACTTTAGCTCCTACAATGAGCAGTTCTTC. Residues: CASSHFSSYNEQFF.

This chain uses TRBV5-1 with TRBJ2-7; maybe TRBD1 (6 bases). Germline V gene sequence: CDR1 SGHRS, CDR2 YFSETQ. V lost 4 bases and J 0 bases, leaving 14 bases between the germline ends. This CDR3 is 15 amino acids long. The CDR3 bases are TGCGCCAGCAGCCCCCGGACAGCTTCCTCCTACGAGCAGTACTTC. Amino acid sequence: CASSPRTASSYEQYF.

The rearrangement joins TRBV7-9 to TRBJ2-5; the match to TRBD2 covers 13 bases. Germline V lookup: CDR1 SEHNR, CDR2 FQNEAQ (reference sequence). The CDR3 is 17 residues long. Trimming cost V 2 bases and J 5 bases; bases outside gene matches: 8. CDR3: CASSLYGGTSGMETQYF. CDR3 coding DNA: TGTGCCAGCAGCTTATATGGCGGGACTAGCGGGATGGAGACCCAGTACTTC.

This sequence joins TRBV15 and TRBJ1-5; tentatively, D is TRBD1 (6 bases). Germline assignment: CDR1 LNHNV and CDR2 YYDKDF (reference sequence). Trimming took off 8 bases at V and 6 bases at J, with 20 bases between the two ends. The CDR3 is 15 amino acids. DNA of the CDR3: TGTGCCACCGGGGGCTTGAGGGGGTCTGGTCAGCCCCAGCATTTT. It encodes CATGGLRGSGQPQHF.